A single sample gave rise to the 26 T cell receptor beta chains below, sequenced in a study of technical replicates of blood from a few donors. Clones were read by immunoSEQ multiplex PCR, and TCRdb kept only the in-frame ones, dropping some. Altogether roughly 67,000 clones are present, roughly 98% being singletons, with the ten largest covering around 0.15%. Sequencing was carried out using T cells isolated from PBMCs. The receptor set was obtained from a human donor in good health.

The rearrangement links TRBV2 to TRBJ1-5; perhaps TRBD1 as D (5 bases). Trimming pared 7 bases from V and 4 bases from J, leaving 17 bases between. The CDR3 extends over 15 amino acids. Germline CDR1 SNHLY, CDR2 FYNNEI. The CDR3 sequence: CASTQGGVGNQPQHF. The CDR3 DNA reads TGTGCCAGCACCCAGGGAGGGGTCGGGAATCAGCCCCAGCATTTT.

The CDR3 spells CSTDTNYGYTF. CDR3 sequence (DNA): TGCAGTACGGACACTAACTATGGCTACACCTTC. The chain links TRBV29-1 to TRBJ1-2; TRBD1 might be the D (5 bases). The germline V gene has CDR1 SQVTM and CDR2 ANQGSEA. The CDR3 length is 11 residues.

The sample holds one count of this clone. The chain employs TRBV7-9 and TRBJ1-2; 7 bases map to TRBD1. Germline CDR1 SEHNR, CDR2 FQNEAQ (reference sequence). The CDR3 has 14 amino acids. Trimming took 5 bases from V and 2 from J; bases not matched to a gene: 5. This chain's CDR3 is CASSMGQRNYGYTF. The CDR3 nucleotides read TGTGCCAGCAGCATGGGACAGAGGAACTATGGCTACACCTTC.

The chain carries TRBV30 and TRBJ2-3; TRBD2 matches 10 bases. Germline-derived CDR1 and CDR2 are GTSNPN and SVGIG (reference sequence). The CDR3 extends over 15 amino acids. Germline trimming cut 4 bases from V and 0 bases from J; bases unmatched to any gene: 4. This CDR3 is CAWNLLAGSTDTQYF. DNA of the CDR3: TGTGCCTGGAATTTACTAGCGGGGAGCACAGATACGCAGTATTTT.

The J gene is TRBJ1-5, the V gene TRBV18; 7 bases are shared with TRBD1. Germline lookup yields CDR1 KGHSH and CDR2 LQKENI. This CDR3 contains 15 residues. J lost 4 bases, V lost 3 bases, and 6 bases had no gene match. CDR3 region: CASSPGQARNQPQHF. Written as DNA, the CDR3 is TGTGCCAGCTCACCCGGACAGGCTCGGAATCAGCCCCAGCATTTT. Full variable domain (missing parts from reference TRBV18 and TRBJ1-5): NAGVMQNPRHLVRRRGQEARLRCSPMKGHSHVYWYRQLPEEGLKFMVYLQKENIIDESGMPKERFSAEFPKEGPSILRIQQVVRGDSAAYFCASSPGQARNQPQHFGDGTRLSIL.

V gene TRBV7-9 combines with J gene TRBJ2-3; 12 bases agree with TRBD2. The CDR3 loop spans 17 amino acids. CDR1 and CDR2 from the germline V gene are SEHNR and FQNEAQ (reference sequence). The trim removed 0 bases at V and 6 bases at J, leaving 7 bases unmatched. Written as DNA, the CDR3 is TGTGCCAGCAGCTTAGCGCTAGCGGGAGGGTATCTTGATACGCAGTATTTT. Amino acids: CASSLALAGGYLDTQYF.

In its sample, this clone was seen once. This chain joins TRBV5-4 and TRBJ1-2; 7 nucleotides agree with TRBD1. Unmatched junction bases numbered 4, after V lost 2 bases and J lost 6 bases. The CDR3 contains 13 residues. CDR1 and CDR2 from the germline V gene are SGHNT and YYREEE (reference sequence). The CDR3 region has the DNA TGTGCCAGCAGCTTTTCCGGGACAGATGGCTACACCTTC. This sequence encodes CASSFSGTDGYTF.

The rearrangement uses TRBV15 and TRBJ2-3; TRBD1 is a possible D gene (5 bases). V was shortened by 0 bases and J by 1 base, with 17 bases between the two germline ends. The germline V gene encodes CDR1 LNHNV and CDR2 YYDKDF (reference sequence). CDR3 size: 18 residues. As DNA, the CDR3 is TGTGCCACCAGCAGAGACCTTTCCCAGGGTTGGGGCACAGATACGCAGTATTTT. It specifies CATSRDLSQGWGTDTQYF.

The V and J genes are TRBV10-1 and TRBJ1-5; D unclear. The germline CDR1 and CDR2 sequences are WNHNN and SYGVQD (reference sequence). CDR3 size: 12 residues. Trimming stripped 0 bases from V and 9 bases from J, with 6 bases between. This CDR3 reads CASSESTWPQHF. CDR3 nucleotide sequence: TGCGCCAGCAGTGAGTCGACATGGCCCCAGCATTTT.

The chain's CDR3 is CASSPGTGYEQYF. DNA for the CDR3: TGTGCCAGCAGTCCAGGGACAGGCTACGAGCAGTACTTC. The gene calls are TRBV27 and TRBJ2-7, with 8 nucleotides matching TRBD1. Trimming cost V 5 bases and J 3 bases; bases outside gene matches: 3. CDR1 and CDR2 (germline): MNHEY, SMNVEV (reference sequence). This CDR3 has 13 amino acids.

This clone is a singleton in its sample. The genes are TRBV10-3 and TRBJ1-2, with D maybe TRBD1 (5 bases). The germline gives CDR1 ENHRY, CDR2 SYGVKD. The CDR3 sequence is 13 residues long. V shed 6 bases and J shed 5 bases, with 13 bases lying between them. CDR3 DNA sequence: TGTGCCATCAGCGTTCAGGGTGGTTATGGCTACACCTTC. It translates to CAISVQGGYGYTF.

V is TRBV7-7 and J is TRBJ2-2, with D possibly being TRBD1 (6 bases). Germline lookup yields CDR1 SSHAT and CDR2 FNYEAQ (reference sequence). The CDR3 extends over 14 amino acids. The V gene lost 1 base and the J gene lost 7 bases, with 10 bases spanning the gap. CDR3 loop: CASSLVQGRGELFF. CDR3 coding DNA: TGTGCCAGCAGCTTAGTACAGGGCCGCGGGGAGCTGTTTTTT.

The J gene is TRBJ2-2, the V gene TRBV28, with D hard to call. The germline CDR1 and CDR2 sequences are MDHEN and SYDVKM. Between the trimmed V and J ends, which lost 6 bases and 1 base, there was a span of 9 bases. This CDR3 is 14 amino acids long. The CDR3 DNA is TGTGCCAGCAGCCCCGCCGGGAACACCGGGGAGCTGTTTTTT. Residues: CASSPAGNTGELFF.

This sequence joins TRBV5-5 and TRBJ2-5; the D is unclear. Trimming removed 4 bases at V and 1 base at J, with 14 bases between. Germline V gene data show CDR1 as SGHKS and CDR2 as YYEKEE (reference sequence). This CDR3 comprises 15 residues. CDR3 DNA sequence: TGTGCCAGCAGCGGGCCCTGGTACGGCCAAGAGACCCAGTACTTC. This codes for CASSGPWYGQETQYF. The variable domain in full, with the rest retrieved from reference TRBV5-5 and TRBJ2-5, is DAGVTQSPTHLIKTRGQQVTLRCSPISGHKSVSWYQQVLGQGPQFIFQYYEKEERGRGNFPDRFSARQFPNYSSELNVNALLLGDSALYLCASSGPWYGQETQYFGPGTRLLVL.

The genes are TRBV30 and TRBJ2-5; 9 positions agree with TRBD1. This CDR3 contains 13 residues. V lost 5 bases and J lost 5; bases outside the gene matches: 6. From germline, CDR1 is GTSNPN and CDR2 SVGIG (reference sequence). The CDR3 region is CAWGGQGDETQYF. DNA of the CDR3: TGTGCCTGGGGGGGACAGGGCGATGAGACCCAGTACTTC.

The chain links TRBV7-9 to TRBJ2-7; 10 bases agree with TRBD2. Trimming removed 5 bases from V and 0 bases from J; junction bases left unmatched: 4. The CDR3 has 15 residues. Germline CDR1 and CDR2: SEHNR and FQNEAQ (reference sequence). The CDR3 nucleotides are TGTGCCAGCAGCAGGACTAGCGGTAGCTCCTACGAGCAGTACTTC. Its translation is CASSRTSGSSYEQYF. The full variable domain, its missing parts supplied by reference TRBV7-9 and TRBJ2-7, is DTGVSQNPRHKITKRGQNVTFRCDPISEHNRLYWYRQTLGQGPEFLTYFQNEAQLEKSRLLSDRFSAERPKGSFSTLEIQRTEQGDSAMYLCASSRTSGSSYEQYFGPGTRLTVT.

V usage is TRBV15 and J usage is TRBJ1-3, with a tentative D call TRBD1 (5 bases). The length of the CDR3 is 15 residues. Germline CDR1 is LNHNV and CDR2 is YYDKDF (reference sequence). V lost 3 bases, J lost 4 bases, and 13 bases lay in between. The CDR3 nucleotides are TGTGCCACCAGCAGGGGGGGAACAGCCGGAAACACCATATATTTT. Translation: CATSRGGTAGNTIYF.

V usage is TRBV7-6 and J usage is TRBJ1-1; D uncertain. V lost 3 bases and J 10 bases, leaving 12 bases between the germline ends. The CDR3 extends over 12 amino acids. Germline V lookup: CDR1 SGHVS, CDR2 FNYEAQ. The CDR3 loop reads CASSLEGAAAFF. DNA for the CDR3: TGTGCCAGCAGCTTGGAGGGTGCGGCAGCTTTCTTT. Looking up the rest from reference TRBV7-6 and TRBJ1-1 gives the full variable domain: GAGVSQSPRYKVTKRGQDVALRCDPISGHVSLYWYRQALGQGPEFLTYFNYEAQQDKSGLPNDRFSAERPEGSISTLTIQRTEQRDSAMYRCASSLEGAAAFFGQGTRLTVV.

The V gene is TRBV4-1, the J gene TRBJ1-5, with TRBD1 as a possible D gene (6 bases). V was cut by 3 bases and J by 9 bases, with 18 bases left in between. The CDR3 length is 15 residues. From germline, CDR1 is MGHRA and CDR2 YSYEKL. DNA of the CDR3: TGCGCCAGCAGCCAGGTACTGGACAGTACATGGCCCCAGCATTTT. It specifies CASSQVLDSTWPQHF.

The rearrangement uses TRBV6-1 and TRBJ1-5; 10 bases map to TRBD1. The CDR3 length is 15 residues. V lost 5 bases to trimming and J lost 7 bases; unmatched junction nucleotides: 8. Germline CDR1 and CDR2: MNHNS and SASEGT. The CDR3 region is CASSMGQGNGQPQHF. DNA for the CDR3: TGTGCCAGCAGTATGGGACAGGGGAACGGCCAGCCCCAGCATTTT.

The gene calls are TRBV30 and TRBJ2-6; 7 nucleotides agree with TRBD1. Germline CDR1 is GTSNPN and CDR2 is SVGIG (reference sequence). CDR3 length: 17 residues. V gave up 1 base and J gave up 0 bases; unmatched junction bases: 6. DNA for the CDR3: TGTGCCTGGAGTGCCGGACAGGTGTTCTCTGGGGCCAACGTCCTGACTTTC. This sequence encodes CAWSAGQVFSGANVLTF. Supplemented by reference TRBV30 and TRBJ2-6, the full variable domain reads SQTIHQWPATLVQPVGSPLSLECTVEGTSNPNLYWYRQAAGRGLQLLFYSVGIGQISSEVPQNLSASRPQDRQFILSSKKLLLSDSGFYLCAWSAGQVFSGANVLTFGAGSRLTVL.

The rearrangement uses TRBV12-5 and TRBJ2-1, with TRBD2 identical over 12 bases. The CDR3 runs 18 residues. Trimming cost V 0 bases and J 10 bases; bases outside gene matches: 13. CDR1 and CDR2 (germline): LGHNT, FRNRAP. CDR3 sequence (DNA): TGTGCTAGTGGTTTGGTAATCCTAGCGGGAGGGCCGGTGTGGGAGCAGTTCTTC. This sequence encodes CASGLVILAGGPVWEQFF.

This chain joins TRBV27 and TRBJ2-6; TRBD1 agrees at 7 bases. This CDR3 region has 17 residues. J was trimmed by 1 base and V by 5 bases; bases with no gene match: 8. Looked up from germline, CDR1 is MNHEY and CDR2 is SMNVEV (reference sequence). For the CDR3, the DNA is TGTGCCAGCAGTCAACAAGAACAGGGGTCTGGGGCCAACGTCCTGACTTTC. Protein: CASSQQEQGSGANVLTF.

The rearrangement joins TRBV19 to TRBJ1-5, with D perhaps matching TRBD1 (5 bases). Trimming pared 7 bases from V and 2 bases from J, leaving 18 bases between. Germline values: CDR1 LNHDA, CDR2 SQIVND (reference sequence). The CDR3 totals 16 residues. This CDR3 is CASKGLGGSGNQPQHF. The CDR3 nucleotides read TGTGCCAGTAAGGGATTGGGGGGTAGTGGCAATCAGCCCCAGCATTTT. Drawing the rest from reference TRBV19 and TRBJ1-5, the complete variable domain is DGGITQSPKYLFRKEGQNVTLSCEQNLNHDAMYWYRQDPGQGLRLIYYSQIVNDFQKGDIAEGYSVSREKKESFPLTVTSAQKNPTAFYLCASKGLGGSGNQPQHFGDGTRLSIL.

This chain connects TRBV27 to TRBJ1-2; the D is unclear. V was shortened by 5 bases and J by 0 bases, with 13 bases between the two germline ends. The CDR3 extends over 15 amino acids. Germline V gene data show CDR1 as MNHEY and CDR2 as SMNVEV (reference sequence). The CDR3 DNA sequence: TGTGCCAGCAGTCCAAAATCTATCGCTAACTATGGCTACACCTTC. Translation gives CASSPKSIANYGYTF.

The chain employs TRBV19 and TRBJ1-5; D possibly corresponds to TRBD1 (6 bases). This CDR3 spans 15 amino acids. Per the germline V gene, CDR1 is LNHDA and CDR2 is SQIVND (reference sequence). V shed 2 bases and J shed 4 bases, with 12 bases lying between them. For the CDR3, the DNA is TGTGCCAGTAGTATAACACAGGGACCTAATCAGCCCCAGCATTTT. Amino acid sequence: CASSITQGPNQPQHF.